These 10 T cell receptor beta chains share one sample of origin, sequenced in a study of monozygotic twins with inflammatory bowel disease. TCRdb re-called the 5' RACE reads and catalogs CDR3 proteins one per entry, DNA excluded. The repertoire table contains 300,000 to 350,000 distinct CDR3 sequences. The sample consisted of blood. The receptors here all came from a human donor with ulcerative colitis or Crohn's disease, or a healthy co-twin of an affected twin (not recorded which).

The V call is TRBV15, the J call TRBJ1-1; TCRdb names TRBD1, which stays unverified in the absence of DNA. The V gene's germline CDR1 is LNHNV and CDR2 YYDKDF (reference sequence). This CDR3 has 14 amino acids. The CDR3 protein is CATSRGGSFGTEFF.

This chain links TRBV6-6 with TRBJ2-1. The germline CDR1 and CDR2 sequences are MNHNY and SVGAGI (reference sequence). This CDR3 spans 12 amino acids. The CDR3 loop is CASRYSHNEQFF.

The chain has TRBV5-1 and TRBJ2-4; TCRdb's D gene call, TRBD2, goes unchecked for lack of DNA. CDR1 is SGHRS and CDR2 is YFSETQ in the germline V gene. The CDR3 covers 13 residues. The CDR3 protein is CASSLEGEGNQYF.

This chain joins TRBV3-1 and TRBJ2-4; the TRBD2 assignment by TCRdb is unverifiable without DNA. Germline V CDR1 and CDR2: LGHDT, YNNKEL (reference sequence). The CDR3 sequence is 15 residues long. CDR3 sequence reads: CASSQPGTAGNIQYF.

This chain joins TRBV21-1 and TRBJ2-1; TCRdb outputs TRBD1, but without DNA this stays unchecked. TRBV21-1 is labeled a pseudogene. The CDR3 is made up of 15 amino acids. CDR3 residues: CASSKAQQGYNEQFF.

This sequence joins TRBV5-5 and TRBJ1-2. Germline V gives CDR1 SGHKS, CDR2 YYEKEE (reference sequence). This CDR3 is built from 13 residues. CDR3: CASSPLGDEGYTF. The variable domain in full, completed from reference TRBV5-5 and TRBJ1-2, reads DAGVTQSPTHLIKTRGQQVTLRCSPISGHKSVSWYQQVLGQGPQFIFQYYEKEERGRGNFPDRFSARQFPNYSSELNVNALLLGDSALYLCASSPLGDEGYTFGSGTRLTVV.

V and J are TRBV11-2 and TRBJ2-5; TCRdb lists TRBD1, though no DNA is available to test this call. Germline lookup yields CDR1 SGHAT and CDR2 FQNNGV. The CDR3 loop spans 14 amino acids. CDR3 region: CASRQDHLGETQYF.

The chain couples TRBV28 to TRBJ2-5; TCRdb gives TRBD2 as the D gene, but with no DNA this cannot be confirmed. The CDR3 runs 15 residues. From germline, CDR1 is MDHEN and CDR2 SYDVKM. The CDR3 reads CASSFSPTLQETQYF.

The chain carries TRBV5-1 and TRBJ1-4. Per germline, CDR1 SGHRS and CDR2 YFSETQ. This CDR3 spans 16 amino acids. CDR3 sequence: CASSLDSGATNEKLFF.

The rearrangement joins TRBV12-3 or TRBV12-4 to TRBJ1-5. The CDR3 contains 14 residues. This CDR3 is CASSTTLSNQPQHF.